This is a list of T cell receptor beta chains from one sample in a study of OX40 agonist ivuxolimab in advanced cancers. Sequencing was performed with immunoSEQ multiplex PCR; in TCRdb, only in-frame clones are kept and a portion is missing. This sample yields under 95,000 clones, of which 91% are seen a single time; roughly 9.4% belongs to the top ten. The source was CD4+ or CD8+ T cells sorted from blood, collected in a trial of the OX40 agonist ivuxolimab. The receptors come from an adult with an advanced solid tumor such as melanoma, head and neck, liver or kidney cancer. CDR3s include the opening cysteine and the closing phenylalanine or tryptophan. A D gene is named only where the DNA matches it firmly.

d_gene	v_gene	j_gene	CDR3aa	CDR3nt
.	TRBV27	TRBJ1-1	CASSFRGLGTEAFF	TGTGCCAGCAGTTTCCGGGGGCTAGGGACTGAAGCTTTCTTT
TRBD2	TRBV4-1	TRBJ2-2	CASSQGLAGMNTGELFF	TGCGCCAGCAGCCAGGGACTAGCGGGGATGAACACCGGGGAGCTGTTTTTT
.	TRBV28	TRBJ1-2	CASIRRGTKGLDYGYTF	TGTGCCAGCATCCGGCGAGGGACAAAGGGACTTGACTATGGCTACACCTTC
.	TRBV30	TRBJ2-7	CAWSVLKPPGFYEQYF	TGTGCCTGGAGTGTGCTTAAACCCCCCGGATTCTACGAGCAGTACTTC
.	TRBV4-2	TRBJ1-4	CASSQEGFGGTKGEKLFF	TGTGCCAGCAGCCAAGAGGGTTTCGGGGGCACCAAGGGGGAAAAACTGTTTTTT
.	TRBV29-1	TRBJ2-1	CSVEGGDYNEQFF	TGCAGCGTTGAAGGTGGGGACTACAATGAGCAGTTCTTC
TRBD1	TRBV19	TRBJ2-2	CASSIADRGPIGELFF	TGTGCCAGTAGTATAGCGGACAGGGGGCCAATCGGGGAGCTGTTTTTT
TRBD1	TRBV28	TRBJ1-4	CASSPYRGREKLFF	TGTGCCAGCAGTCCCTACAGGGGACGAGAAAAACTGTTTTTT
.	TRBV9	TRBJ1-4	CASSVEGRANEKLFF	TGTGCCAGCAGCGTAGAGGGTCGAGCTAATGAAAAACTGTTTTTT
.	TRBV5-1	TRBJ2-1	CASSLRYTEGQFF	TGCGCCAGCAGCTTGCGTTATACAGAGGGGCAGTTCTTC
TRBD1	TRBV6-6	TRBJ2-7	CASRGTGPYEQYF	TGTGCCAGCAGGGGGACAGGCCCCTACGAGCAGTACTTC
.	TRBV27	TRBJ2-3	CASSLAASTDTQYF	TGTGCCAGCAGTTTAGCGGCTAGCACAGATACGCAGTATTTT
.	TRBV27	TRBJ2-1	CASRTFGAGDEQFF	TGTGCCAGCAGAACCTTCGGGGCTGGAGATGAGCAGTTCTTC
.	TRBV5-1	TRBJ2-7	CASSKDSTYEQYF	TGCGCCAGCAGCAAAGACTCAACCTACGAGCAGTACTTC
.	TRBV4-1	TRBJ1-1	CASSAGQMNTEAFF	TGCGCCAGCAGCGCGGGACAAATGAACACTGAAGCTTTCTTT
.	TRBV7-2	TRBJ2-3	CASSLGVNTDTQYF	TGTGCCAGCAGCTTAGGTGTCAACACAGATACGCAGTATTTT
TRBD2	TRBV9	TRBJ2-7	CASSVGGSIEEQYF	TGTGCCAGCAGCGTAGGCGGGAGTATCGAGGAGCAGTACTTC
.	TRBV7-9	TRBJ2-5	CASSQSTAQETQYF	TGTGCCAGCAGCCAAAGTACAGCTCAAGAGACCCAGTACTTC
TRBD1	TRBV19	TRBJ2-2	CASSTEPGQGLTGELFF	TGTGCCAGTAGTACCGAACCGGGACAGGGGCTTACCGGGGAGCTGTTTTTT
TRBD1	TRBV5-6	TRBJ1-2	CASSWWGQGGGGYTF	TGTGCCAGCAGCTGGTGGGGACAGGGAGGTGGTGGCTACACCTTC
.	TRBV6-6	TRBJ1-2	CASIGTRANYGYTF	TGTGCCAGCATAGGGACCCGAGCTAACTATGGCTACACCTTC
.	TRBV6-5	TRBJ2-3	CASTGHSGTQYF	TGTGCCAGCACCGGGCACAGTGGTACGCAGTATTTT